This T cell receptor (beta chain) was documented in a study of patients and donors after allogeneic stem cell transplantation. Germline values: CDR1 DFQATT, CDR2 SNEGSKA (reference sequence). This CDR3 comprises 15 residues. V lost 0 bases and J lost 8; bases outside the gene matches: 6. A single record per CDR3 protein comes from TCRdb applying MiXCR to the RT-PCR reads. The data contain some 24,000 distinct CDR3 sequences, roughly 43% of them singletons. The receptor was derived from a human donor who was either an allogeneic HSCT recipient or a stem cell or donor lymphocyte infusion donor (not recorded which). It is not recorded whose cells these are; they may come from a transplant donor. This sequence joins TRBV20-1 and TRBJ2-1; 11 bases fit TRBD2. Sequencing used blood, either unsorted or a sorted T cell fraction (not recorded which). The CDR3: CSARDSGRARDEQFF. The CDR3 coding sequence is TGCAGTGCTAGAGATAGCGGGAGGGCCAGGGATGAGCAGTTCTTC.